This T cell receptor beta chain came from a study of CD8 T cells in Susac syndrome. Sequencing of TCR beta was performed on blood CD8+ and CD4+ T cells. Controls were drawn from healthy donors and were matched for age and sex. Reverse transcription of about 0.45 to 1 ug RNA was performed with random hexamers. Amplification of TCR beta CDR3 by immunoSEQ multiplex PCR spanned 54 Vbeta and 13 Jbeta. Via MiXCR, TCRdb re-called the immunoSEQ multiplex PCR reads, giving one row per CDR3 protein. Among some 120,000 distinct CDR3 sequences listed, around 96% were seen once. There are 13 residues in the CDR3. V was trimmed by 7 bases and J by 4 bases, leaving 17 bases between them. CDR1 is DFQATT and CDR2 is SNEGSKA in the germline V gene (reference sequence).

The TCR comes from a human donor in good health. The chain recombines TRBV20-1 with TRBJ2-7; D is possibly TRBD2 (6 bases). Sequencing was performed on CD4+ T cells from PBMCs. The chain's CDR3 is CSVPTRTSYEQYF. The CDR3 bases are TGCAGTGTTCCGACTAGGACGTCGTACGAGCAGTACTTC.